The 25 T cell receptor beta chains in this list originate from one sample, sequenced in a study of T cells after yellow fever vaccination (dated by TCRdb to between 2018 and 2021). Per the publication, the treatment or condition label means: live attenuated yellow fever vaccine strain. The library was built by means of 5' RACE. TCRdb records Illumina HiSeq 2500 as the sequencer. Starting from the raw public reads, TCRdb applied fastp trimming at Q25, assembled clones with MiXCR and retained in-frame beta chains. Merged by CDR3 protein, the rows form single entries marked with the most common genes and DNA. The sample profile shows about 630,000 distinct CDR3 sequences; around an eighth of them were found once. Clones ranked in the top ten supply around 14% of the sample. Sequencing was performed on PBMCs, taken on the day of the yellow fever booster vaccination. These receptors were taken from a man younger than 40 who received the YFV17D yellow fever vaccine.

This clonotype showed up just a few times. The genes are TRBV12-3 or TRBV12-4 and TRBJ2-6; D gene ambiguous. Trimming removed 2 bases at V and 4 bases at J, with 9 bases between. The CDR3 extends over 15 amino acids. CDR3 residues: CASSLRPWGANVLTF. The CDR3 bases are TGTGCCAGCAGTTTAAGGCCGTGGGGGGCCAACGTCCTGACTTTC.

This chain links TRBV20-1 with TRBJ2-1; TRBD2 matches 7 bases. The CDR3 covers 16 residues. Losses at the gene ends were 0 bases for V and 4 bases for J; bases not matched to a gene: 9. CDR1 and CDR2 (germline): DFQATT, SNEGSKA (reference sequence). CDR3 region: CSARDRRGSWYNEQFF. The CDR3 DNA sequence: TGCAGTGCTAGAGATCGGCGCGGGAGTTGGTACAATGAGCAGTTCTTC.

CDR3 nucleotides: TGTGCCAGCAGCCCGTTCCCGGACAGGGAATCCTACGAGCAGTACTTC. Translating it yields CASSPFPDRESYEQYF. This chain links TRBV7-8 with TRBJ2-7; TRBD1 agrees at 8 bases. The CDR3 runs to 16 residues. J lost 1 base, V lost 5 bases, and 10 bases had no gene match. Germline CDR1 and CDR2: SGHVS and FQNEAQ.

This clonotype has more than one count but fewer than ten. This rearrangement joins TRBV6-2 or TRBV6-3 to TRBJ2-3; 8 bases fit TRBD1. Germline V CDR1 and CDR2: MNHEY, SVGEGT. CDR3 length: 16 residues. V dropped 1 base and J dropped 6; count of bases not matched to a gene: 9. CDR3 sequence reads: CASSYLTGGHSDTQYF. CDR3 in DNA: TGTGCCAGCAGTTACTTAACAGGGGGACACTCCGATACGCAGTATTTT.

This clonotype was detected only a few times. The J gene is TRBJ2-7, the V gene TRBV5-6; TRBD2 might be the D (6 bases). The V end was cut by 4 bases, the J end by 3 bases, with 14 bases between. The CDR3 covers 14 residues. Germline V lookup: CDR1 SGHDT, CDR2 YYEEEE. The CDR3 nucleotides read TGTGCCAGCAGCCGGGGGTCAGGGAACTACGAGCAGTACTTC. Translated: CASSRGSGNYEQYF.

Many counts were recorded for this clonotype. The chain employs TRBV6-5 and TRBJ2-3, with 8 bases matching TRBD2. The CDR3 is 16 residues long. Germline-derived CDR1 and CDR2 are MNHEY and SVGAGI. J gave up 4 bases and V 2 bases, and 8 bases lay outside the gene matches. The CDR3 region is CASSYRTSGSPDTQYF. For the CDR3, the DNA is TGTGCCAGCAGTTACCGCACTAGCGGATCGCCAGATACGCAGTATTTT.

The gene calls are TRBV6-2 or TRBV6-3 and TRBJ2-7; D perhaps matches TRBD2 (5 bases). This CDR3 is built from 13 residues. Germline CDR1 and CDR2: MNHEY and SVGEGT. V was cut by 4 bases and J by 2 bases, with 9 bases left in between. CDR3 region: CASSWGAAYEQYF. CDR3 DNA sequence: TGTGCCAGCAGTTGGGGAGCCGCCTACGAGCAGTACTTC.

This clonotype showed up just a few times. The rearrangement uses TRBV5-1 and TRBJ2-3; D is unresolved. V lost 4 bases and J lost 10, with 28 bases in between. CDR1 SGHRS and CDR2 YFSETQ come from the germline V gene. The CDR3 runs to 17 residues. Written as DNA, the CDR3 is TGCGCCAGCAGCCTGGGTAGACTGCCCGCCGGCGAAGGTGCGCAGTATTTT. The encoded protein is CASSLGRLPAGEGAQYF.

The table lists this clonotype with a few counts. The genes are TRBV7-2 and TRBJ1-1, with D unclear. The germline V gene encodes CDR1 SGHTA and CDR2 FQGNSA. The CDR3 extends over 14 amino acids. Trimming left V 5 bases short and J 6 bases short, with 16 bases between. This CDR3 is CASSLLTPESEAFF. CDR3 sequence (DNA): TGTGCCAGCAGCCTATTGACACCGGAGTCTGAAGCTTTCTTT.

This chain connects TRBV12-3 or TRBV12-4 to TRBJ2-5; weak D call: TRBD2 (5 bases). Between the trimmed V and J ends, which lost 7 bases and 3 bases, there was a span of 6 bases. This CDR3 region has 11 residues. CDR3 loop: CASMEEETQYF. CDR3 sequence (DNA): TGTGCCAGCATGGAGGAAGAGACCCAGTACTTC.

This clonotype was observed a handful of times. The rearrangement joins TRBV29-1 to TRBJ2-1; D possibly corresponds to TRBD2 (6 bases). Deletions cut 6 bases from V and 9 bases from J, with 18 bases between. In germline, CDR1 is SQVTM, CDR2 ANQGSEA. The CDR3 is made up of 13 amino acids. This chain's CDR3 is CSVGRDFTVEQFF. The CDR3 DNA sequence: TGCAGCGTAGGACGGGACTTTACAGTTGAGCAGTTCTTC.

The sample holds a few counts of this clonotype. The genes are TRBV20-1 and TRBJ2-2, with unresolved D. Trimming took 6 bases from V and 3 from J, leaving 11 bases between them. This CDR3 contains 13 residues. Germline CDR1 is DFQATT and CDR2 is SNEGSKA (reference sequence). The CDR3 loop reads CSAGSWDTGELFF. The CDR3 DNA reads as TGCAGTGCAGGTTCTTGGGACACCGGGGAGCTGTTTTTT.

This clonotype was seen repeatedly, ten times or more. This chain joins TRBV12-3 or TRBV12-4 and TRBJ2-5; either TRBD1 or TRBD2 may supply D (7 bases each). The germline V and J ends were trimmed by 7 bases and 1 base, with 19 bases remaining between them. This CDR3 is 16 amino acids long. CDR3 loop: CASTHKSGGVQETQYF. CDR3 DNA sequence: TGTGCCAGCACTCATAAATCAGGGGGGGTCCAAGAGACCCAGTACTTC.

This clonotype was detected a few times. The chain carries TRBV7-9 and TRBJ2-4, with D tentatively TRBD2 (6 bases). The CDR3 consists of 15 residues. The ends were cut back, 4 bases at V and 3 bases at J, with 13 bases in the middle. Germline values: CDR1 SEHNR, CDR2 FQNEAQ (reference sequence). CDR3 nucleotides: TGTGCCAGCAGCTCCCTCACGGAGGGCAAAAACATTCAGTACTTC. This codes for CASSSLTEGKNIQYF.

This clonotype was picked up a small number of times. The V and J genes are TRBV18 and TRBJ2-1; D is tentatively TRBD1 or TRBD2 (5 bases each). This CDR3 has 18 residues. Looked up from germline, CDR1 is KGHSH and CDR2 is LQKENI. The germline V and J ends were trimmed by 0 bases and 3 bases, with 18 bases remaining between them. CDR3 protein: CASSPPAGQRGLYNEQFF. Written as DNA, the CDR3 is TGTGCCAGCTCACCACCCGCAGGCCAGAGGGGCCTCTACAATGAGCAGTTCTTC.

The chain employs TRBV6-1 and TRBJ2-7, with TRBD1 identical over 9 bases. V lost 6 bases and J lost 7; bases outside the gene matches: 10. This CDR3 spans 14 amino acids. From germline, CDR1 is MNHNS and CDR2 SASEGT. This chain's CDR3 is CASRHPDRGGEQYF. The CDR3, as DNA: TGTGCCAGCAGACACCCGGACAGGGGTGGGGAGCAGTACTTC.

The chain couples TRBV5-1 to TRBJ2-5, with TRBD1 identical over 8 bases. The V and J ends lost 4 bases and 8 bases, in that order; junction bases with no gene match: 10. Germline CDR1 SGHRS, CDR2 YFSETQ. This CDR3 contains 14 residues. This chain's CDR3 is CASSPITTGETQYF. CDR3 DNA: TGCGCCAGCAGCCCCATCACGACAGGGGAAACCCAGTACTTC.

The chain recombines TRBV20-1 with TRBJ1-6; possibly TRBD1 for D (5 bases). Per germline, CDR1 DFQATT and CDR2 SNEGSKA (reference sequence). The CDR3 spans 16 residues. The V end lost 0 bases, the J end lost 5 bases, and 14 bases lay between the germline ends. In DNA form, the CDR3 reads TGCAGTGCTAGAGATGGGCGGACATTAGATAATTCACCCCTCCACTTT. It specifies CSARDGRTLDNSPLHF.

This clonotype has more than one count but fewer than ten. CDR3 sequence (DNA): TGCAGTGCTAGAGCAGGGGGACAGGGGTCCTACGAGCAGTACTTC. This encodes CSARAGGQGSYEQYF. V usage is TRBV20-1 and J usage is TRBJ2-7; 10 bases agree with TRBD1. The CDR3 length is 15 residues. The V gene's germline CDR1 is DFQATT and CDR2 SNEGSKA (reference sequence). The trim removed 1 base at V and 1 base at J, leaving 4 bases unmatched.

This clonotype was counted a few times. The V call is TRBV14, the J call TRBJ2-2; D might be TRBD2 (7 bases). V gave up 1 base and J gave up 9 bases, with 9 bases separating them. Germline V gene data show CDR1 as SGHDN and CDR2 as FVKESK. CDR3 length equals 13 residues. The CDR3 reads CASSQAGGRELFF. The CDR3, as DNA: TGTGCCAGCAGCCAAGCGGGGGGCCGGGAGCTGTTTTTT. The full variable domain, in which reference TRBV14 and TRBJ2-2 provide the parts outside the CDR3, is EAGVTQFPSHSVIEKGQTVTLRCDPISGHDNLYWYRRVMGKEIKFLLHFVKESKQDESGMPNNRFLAERTGGTYSTLKVQPAELEDSGVYFCASSQAGGRELFFGEGSRLTVL.

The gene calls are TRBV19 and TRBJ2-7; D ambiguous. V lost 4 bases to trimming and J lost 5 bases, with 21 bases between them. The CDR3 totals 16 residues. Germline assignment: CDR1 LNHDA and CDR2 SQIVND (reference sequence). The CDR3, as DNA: TGTGCCAGTAGTACTCACGTTGGGCAGCTCCAGAACGAGCAGTACTTC. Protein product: CASSTHVGQLQNEQYF.

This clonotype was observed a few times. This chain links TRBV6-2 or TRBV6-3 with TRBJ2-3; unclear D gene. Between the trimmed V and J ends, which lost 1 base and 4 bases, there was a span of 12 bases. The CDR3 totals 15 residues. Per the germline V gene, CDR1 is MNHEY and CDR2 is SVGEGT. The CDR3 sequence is CASSYFSGRADTQYF. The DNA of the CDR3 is TGTGCCAGCAGTTACTTCTCGGGCCGGGCAGATACGCAGTATTTT.

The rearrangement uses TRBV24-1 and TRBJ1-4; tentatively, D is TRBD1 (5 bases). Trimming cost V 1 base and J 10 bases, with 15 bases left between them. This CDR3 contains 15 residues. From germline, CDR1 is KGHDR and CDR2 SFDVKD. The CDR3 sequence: CATSDFGRGIGKLFF. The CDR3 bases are TGTGCCACCAGTGATTTCGGAAGGGGAATTGGAAAACTGTTTTTT.

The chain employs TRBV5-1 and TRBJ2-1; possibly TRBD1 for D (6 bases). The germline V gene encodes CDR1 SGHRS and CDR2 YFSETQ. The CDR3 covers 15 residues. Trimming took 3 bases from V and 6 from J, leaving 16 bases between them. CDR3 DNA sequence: TGCGCCAGCAGCTCCGAGTACAGGGTGGGCAATGAGCAGTTCTTC. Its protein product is CASSSEYRVGNEQFF.

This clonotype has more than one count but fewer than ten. The CDR3 loop reads CASSVDRVIGGETQYF. The CDR3 nucleotides are TGCGCCAGCAGCGTGGACAGGGTGATCGGTGGGGAGACCCAGTACTTC. This chain uses TRBV5-1 with TRBJ2-5; TRBD1 aligns across 8 bases. The CDR3 spans 16 residues. Trimming removed 4 bases from V and 5 bases from J; junction bases left unmatched: 13. Germline assignment: CDR1 SGHRS and CDR2 YFSETQ.